The rows below give T cell receptor beta chains drawn from one sample of a study of cytomegalovirus exposure and HLA in healthy donors. Libraries were prepared by immunoSEQ multiplex PCR; TCRdb keeps only in-frame clonotypes and omits some of them. The sample lists 150,000 to 200,000 clones, approximately 72% seen once, with around 7% in the top ten. The sample was PBMCs. The receptors derive from a middle-aged man in good health and CMV-seropositive. Each CDR3 is given with its conserved first and last residue. The order of the fields is D gene, clone size, J gene, V gene, CDR3 protein, CDR3 DNA. A D gene is named only where the DNA matches it firmly. The listing skips clone size in some rows; elsewhere it reads once, few, many or a size class.

>NA|NA|TRBJ2-7|TRBV28
CASSSFAGRGSYEQYF
TGTGCCAGCAGTTCGTTCGCAGGGCGCGGTTCCTACGAGCAGTACTTC
>TRBD1|few|TRBJ1-2|TRBV7-2
CASSPYTGVLGYTF
TGTGCCAGCAGCCCATATACAGGGGTACTTGGCTACACCTTC
>NA|NA|TRBJ1-4|TRBV6-5
CASSKRELMDEKLFF
TGTGCCAGCAGCAAACGGGAATTGATGGATGAAAAACTGTTTTTT
>NA|NA|TRBJ2-5|TRBV7-2
CASSLRRQETQYF
TGTGCCAGCAGCCTCCGGCGGCAAGAGACCCAGTACTTC
>NA|few|TRBJ2-7|TRBV6-5
CASSPGTVFVEQYF
TGTGCCAGCAGCCCTGGTACGGTCTTTGTGGAGCAGTACTTC
>TRBD1|NA|TRBJ1-5|TRBV4-1
CASSHPPGGIGNQPQHF
TGCGCCAGCAGCCACCCCCCAGGGGGCATAGGCAATCAGCCCCAGCATTTT
>NA|NA|TRBJ1-2|TRBV4-1
CASSQDPVNGYTF
TGCGCCAGCAGCCAAGATCCAGTAAATGGCTACACCTTC
>NA|few|TRBJ2-7|TRBV11-2
CASSLASALYEQYF
TGTGCCAGCAGCTTAGCATCTGCACTCTACGAGCAGTACTTC
>NA|NA|TRBJ1-3|TRBV4-2
CASSQTGPGNTIYF
TGTGCCAGCAGCCAAACAGGGCCAGGAAACACCATATATTTT
>TRBD1|once|TRBJ1-2|TRBV6-5
CASSNQGARGYTF
TGTGCCAGCAGTAACCAGGGGGCGCGTGGCTACACCTTC
>NA|NA|TRBJ2-7|TRBV9
CASSPQQFSYEQYF
TGTGCCAGCAGCCCCCAACAGTTCTCCTACGAGCAGTACTTC
>NA|NA|TRBJ1-2|TRBV4-3
CASSQDKFGGNYGYTF
TGCGCCAGCAGCCAAGATAAATTCGGGGGTAACTATGGCTACACCTTC
>NA|few|TRBJ1-2|TRBV27
CASRPTGFYGYTF
TGTGCCAGCAGGCCGACCGGGTTCTATGGCTACACCTTC
>NA|NA|TRBJ1-5|TRBV7-2
CASSLAAYSNQPQHF
TGTGCCAGCAGCTTAGCAGCGTATAGCAATCAGCCCCAGCATTTT
>NA|few|TRBJ2-7|TRBV7-2
CASSLSRDTYEQYF
TGTGCCAGCAGCTTATCTCGGGACACCTACGAGCAGTACTTC
>TRBD2|NA|TRBJ2-1|TRBV7-2
CASSLLGLEQFF
TGTGCCAGCAGCTTATTGGGACTAGAGCAGTTCTTC
>TRBD1|NA|TRBJ1-5|TRBV5-6
CASSAGGPGGSNQPQHF
TGTGCCAGCAGCGCCGGGGGTCCAGGGGGTAGCAATCAGCCCCAGCATTTT
>TRBD1|NA|TRBJ1-2|TRBV7-2
CASSPQGDYGYTF
TGTGCCAGCAGCCCACAGGGGGATTATGGCTACACCTTC
>TRBD1|NA|TRBJ2-7|TRBV14
CASSLRGRGSYEQYF
TGTGCCAGCAGCCTCAGGGGGCGGGGCTCCTACGAGCAGTACTTC
>NA|NA|TRBJ2-4|TRBV5-1
CASSLQEIGFVKNIQYF
TGCGCCAGCAGTTTACAGGAAATCGGATTCGTCAAAAACATTCAGTACTTC
>TRBD1|NA|TRBJ2-2|TRBV6-5
CASRLQGTGELFF
TGTGCCAGCAGATTACAGGGGACCGGGGAGCTGTTTTTT
>NA|many|TRBJ1-6|TRBV14
CASSRRDRSSYNSPLHF
TGTGCCAGCAGCCGGAGGGACCGGAGCTCCTATAATTCACCCCTCCACTTT
>TRBD1|NA|TRBJ2-3|TRBV9
CASSVTGKADTQYF
TGTGCCAGCAGCGTGACAGGGAAGGCAGATACGCAGTATTTT
>NA|NA|TRBJ1-3|TRBV7-6
CASSRVRGSSGNTIYF
TGTGCCAGCAGCCGCGTAAGGGGAAGCTCTGGAAACACCATATATTTT
>NA|NA|TRBJ1-2|TRBV5-6
CASSLGRDYGYTF
TGTGCCAGCAGCTTGGGCAGGGACTATGGCTACACCTTC
>NA|NA|TRBJ1-6|TRBV7-2
CASSHRGSPLHF
TGTGCCAGCAGCCACCGGGGTTCACCCCTCCACTTT
>TRBD1|NA|TRBJ1-4|TRBV14
CASSLQGAGANEKLFF
TGTGCCAGCAGCCTACAGGGGGCAGGTGCTAATGAAAAACTGTTTTTT
>NA|NA|TRBJ2-1|TRBV5-4
CASSLGVRGYNEQFF
TGTGCCAGCAGCTTGGGAGTTCGGGGCTACAATGAGCAGTTCTTC
>NA|few|TRBJ1-2|TRBV19
CASSRGDRANYGYTF
TGTGCCAGTAGTCGGGGGGACCGGGCTAACTATGGCTACACCTTC
>NA|NA|TRBJ1-6|TRBV5-6
CASSTLEGPLHF
TGTGCCAGCAGCACCCTCGAGGGACCCCTCCACTTT
>TRBD2|NA|TRBJ2-5|TRBV4-2
CASSQGGGLAAQETQYF
TGTGCCAGCAGCCAGGGAGGGGGACTAGCGGCACAAGAGACCCAGTACTTC
>TRBD2|NA|TRBJ2-5|TRBV7-9
CSSRRLSSGPQETQYF
TGTTCCAGCCGTAGGCTTTCTAGCGGACCACAAGAGACCCAGTACTTC
>TRBD1|NA|TRBJ1-2|TRBV7-8
CASSDRDSRGYTF
TGTGCCAGCAGCGACCGGGACAGCCGGGGCTACACCTTC
>TRBD1|NA|TRBJ1-5|TRBV18
CASSQGADNQPQHF
TGTGCCAGCTCACAGGGGGCGGACAATCAGCCCCAGCATTTT
>NA|NA|TRBJ1-1|TRBV10-3
CAAQRQGPRSDTEAFF
TGTGCTGCCCAGAGGCAGGGCCCACGGTCAGACACTGAAGCTTTCTTT
>TRBD1|NA|TRBJ2-2|TRBV7-2
CASSLAPRGYTGELFF
TGTGCCAGCAGCTTAGCCCCCAGGGGGTACACCGGGGAGCTGTTTTTT
>TRBD1|NA|TRBJ2-7|TRBV6-5
CASSYSGDSSYEQYF
TGTGCCAGCAGTTACTCGGGGGACAGCTCCTACGAGCAGTACTTC
>NA|NA|TRBJ2-1|TRBV6-5
CASSPRDNEQFF
TGTGCCAGCAGCCCCCGAGACAATGAGCAGTTCTTC
>TRBD2|NA|TRBJ2-7|TRBV4-2
CASSGTGTSGAYSSYEQYF
TGTGCCAGCAGCGGAACCGGGACTAGCGGGGCGTACAGCTCCTACGAGCAGTACTTC
>TRBD2|NA|TRBJ2-7|TRBV7-9
CASTGTSGGGEQYF
TGTGCCAGCACCGGGACTAGCGGGGGAGGAGAGCAGTACTTC
>TRBD2|few|TRBJ2-3|TRBV23-1
CASSQSGTSGGAYTQYF
TGCGCCAGCAGTCAATCGGGTACTAGCGGGGGGGCCTATACGCAGTATTTT
>TRBD1|NA|TRBJ1-5|TRBV29-1
CSVAGTAYSNQPQHF
TGCAGCGTTGCTGGGACAGCATATAGCAATCAGCCCCAGCATTTT
>TRBD1|NA|TRBJ2-7|TRBV5-1
CASSRDRGYEQYF
TGCGCCAGCAGCCGGGACAGGGGCTACGAGCAGTACTTC
>TRBD1|once|TRBJ1-6|TRBV4-1
CASSQVVAGTGDSPLHF
TGCGCCAGCAGCCAAGTTGTAGCCGGGACAGGGGATTCACCCCTCCACTTT